This T cell receptor beta chain appears in the sequencing data of a study of OX40 agonist ivuxolimab in advanced cancers. Study-wide context: Ivuxolimab, which targeted the costimulatory receptor OX40 (CD134), was an agonistic, fully human IgG2 monoclonal antibody. Among the roughly 52 dose-escalation patients, roughly 20 had hepatocellular carcinoma, 15 melanoma, 9 renal cell carcinoma and 9 head and neck cancer. Intravenous ivuxolimab was administered to patients every 2 weeks at six dose levels: 0.01, 0.1, 0.3, 1.5, 3 and 10 mg/kg. The point of sequencing TCRbeta in the periphery was to test whether ivuxolimab changed TCR sequence diversity and drove clonal T-cell expansion. Prior anti-PD-1, anti-PD-L1 or anti-CTLA-4 therapy was permitted, and checkpoint inhibitors had been received by less than 45% of dose-escalation patients. The paper describes the monotherapy dose-escalation part (N of about 55 patients) of the phase I trial of ivuxolimab. In the dose-escalation cohort, approximately 80% of patients were male, and the mean age was 60 years with a range of roughly 20 to 85. Three dose-escalation patients achieved partial responses, one with hepatocellular carcinoma and two with cutaneous melanoma. What the work shows at the level of the full study, not this receptor alone: After ivuxolimab, expanded clones were on average more numerous among CD8+ T cells than among CD4+ T cells. Partial responders in the 0.1-3.0 mg/kg groups had among the lowest normalized peripheral clonal expansion, especially among CD8+ T cells. Low levels of normalized T-cell clonal expansion were also shown by some nonresponding patients. Which antigens the clonally expanded peripheral T cells were specific for was not determined. At doses from 0.1 to 3.0 mg/kg, clonal expansion was seen in both CD4+ and CD8+ blood T cells between baseline and week 6.

With regard to this clone: It lacks a known antigen. There are no base qualities to consult, and no much larger clone falls within one base.

Taken from the germline V gene, the CDR1 and CDR2 loops are SGHTS and YDEGEE. Trimming takes 1 base from V and 1 base from J, and the germline ends sit 8 bases apart. Inclusive of the bounding cysteine and phenylalanine, the CDR3 is 14 residues long. This entry keeps only the CDR3 DNA: 42 bases, framed from base 1. The trial excluded patients who had a history of autoimmune disease or who were on systemic immunosuppression. In every dose cohort, peripheral blood was drawn for TCR sequencing at baseline, cycle 4 day 1, and cycle 7 day 1. The samples were drawn from a first-in-human, open-label, multicenter phase I dose-escalation trial of ivuxolimab. The trial enrolled adults with locally advanced or metastatic head and neck squamous cell, hepatocellular, melanoma or renal cell carcinoma. Before TCR sequencing, CD4+ T cells and CD8+ T cells were sorted from peripheral blood as separate populations.

To sequence the TCRbeta CDR3 region, genomic DNA was isolated from the sorted cells. The immunoSEQ Assay was used for sequencing of TCRbeta CDR3 regions. TCRdb mirrors the immuneACCESS table, restricted to in-frame sequences. Some clones are absent from its copies; in checked studies, under half trace to an unresolved V gene, and the reason for the others is unknown. Counted in this sample were roughly 75,000 clones; approximately 89% of them appeared once. Roughly 0.79% of the sample lies in the top ten. The input for sequencing was CD4+ or CD8+ T cells sorted from blood, taken in a trial of the OX40 agonist ivuxolimab. Recombination connected TRBV5-8 to TRBJ1-1; the best D guess is TRBD1, with 5 bases matching. This sequence was found in an adult with an advanced solid tumor such as melanoma, head and neck, liver or kidney cancer. At the DNA level, the sequence is TGTGCCAGCAGCTTGCTGGGGACGAACACTGAAGCTTTCTTT. It translates to CASSLLGTNTEAFF.